A selection of T cell receptor beta chains follows, all from one sample in a study of T cell responses to AZD1222 COVID-19 vaccine. Sequencing was performed with immunoSEQ multiplex PCR; in TCRdb, only in-frame clones are kept and a portion is missing. Of 90,000 to 100,000 clones in the sample, 70% to 90% were seen once. The specimen was peripheral blood, collected on day 0 of AZD1222 vaccination. These receptors originate from an adult in good health. The conserved cysteine and the conserved F or W are not part of the CDR3 here.

CDR3	length	V	J
ASSLPGGNIQY	11	TRBV7-2	TRBJ2-4
ASSWQGSSYNEQF	13	TRBV7-3	TRBJ2-1
ASTMIFSGGLTSTDTQY	17	TRBV4-1	TRBJ2-3
ASSPSVDTQY	10	TRBV18	TRBJ2-3
ASSQVGPGQSYGYT	14	TRBV4-1	TRBJ1-2
ASSHRTGTGIRNTIY	15	TRBV3-1/TRBV3-2	TRBJ1-3
ASSPPSWDTIY	11	TRBV18	TRBJ1-3
ASRSGADTQY	10	TRBV2	TRBJ2-3
SDVSPPGTYGYT	12	TRBV29-1	TRBJ1-2
ASSQVSGQIHIPDLTNEKLF	20	TRBV3-1/TRBV3-2	TRBJ1-4
ASSAVTGGDGYT	12	TRBV7-2	TRBJ1-2
ASTWGEQY	8	TRBV7-2	TRBJ2-7
ATHSGTGGLSMHQPQH	16	TRBV19	TRBJ1-5
ASSLARMAGAPNYGYT	16	TRBV5-6	TRBJ1-2
ASSREGQGNQPQH	13	TRBV4-2	TRBJ1-5
ASSHGPTGGRDTQY	14	TRBV5-1	TRBJ2-3
ASSGTPSYEQY	11	TRBV10-1	TRBJ2-7
ASSLLSGRMAGELF	14	TRBV5-6	TRBJ2-2
ASSPGSSYNEQF	12	TRBV18	TRBJ2-1
ASSGNRGLGASHGYT	15	TRBV25-1	TRBJ1-2
ASSPSSGYT	9	TRBV18	TRBJ1-2
ASSQSTGEGPQH	12	TRBV18	TRBJ1-5
ASSQEGGSTDTQY	13	TRBV6-5	TRBJ2-3